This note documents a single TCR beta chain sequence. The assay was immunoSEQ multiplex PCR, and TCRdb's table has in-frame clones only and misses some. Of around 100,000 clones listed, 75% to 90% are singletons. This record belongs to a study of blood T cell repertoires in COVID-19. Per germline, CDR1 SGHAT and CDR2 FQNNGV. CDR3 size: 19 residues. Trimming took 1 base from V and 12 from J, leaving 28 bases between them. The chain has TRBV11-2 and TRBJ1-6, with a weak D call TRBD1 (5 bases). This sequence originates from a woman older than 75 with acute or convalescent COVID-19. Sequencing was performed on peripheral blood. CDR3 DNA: TGTGCCAGCAGCTTAGTCGGGGGTCGTAGTGGTTCCCCCTCAGGACCCCTCCACTTT. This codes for CASSLVGGRSGSPSGPLHF.